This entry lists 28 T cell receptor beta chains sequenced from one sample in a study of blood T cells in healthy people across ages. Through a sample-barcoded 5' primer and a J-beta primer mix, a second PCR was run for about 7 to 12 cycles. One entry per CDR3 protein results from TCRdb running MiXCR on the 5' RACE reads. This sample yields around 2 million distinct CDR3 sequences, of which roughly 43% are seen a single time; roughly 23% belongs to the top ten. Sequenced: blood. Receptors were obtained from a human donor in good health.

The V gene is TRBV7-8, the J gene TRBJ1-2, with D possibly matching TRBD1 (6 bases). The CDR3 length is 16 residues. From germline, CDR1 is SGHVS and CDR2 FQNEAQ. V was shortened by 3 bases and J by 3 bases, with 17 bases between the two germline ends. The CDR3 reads CASSFRTGTPYYGYTF. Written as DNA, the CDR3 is TGTGCCAGCAGCTTTAGAACTGGGACACCTTACTATGGCTACACCTTC.

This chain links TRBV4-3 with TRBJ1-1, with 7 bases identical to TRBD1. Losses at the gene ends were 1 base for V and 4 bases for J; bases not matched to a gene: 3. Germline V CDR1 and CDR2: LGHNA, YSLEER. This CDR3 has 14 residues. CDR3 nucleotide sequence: TGCGCCAGCAGCCAAGCGACAGGGAGCACTGAAGCTTTCTTT. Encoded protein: CASSQATGSTEAFF.

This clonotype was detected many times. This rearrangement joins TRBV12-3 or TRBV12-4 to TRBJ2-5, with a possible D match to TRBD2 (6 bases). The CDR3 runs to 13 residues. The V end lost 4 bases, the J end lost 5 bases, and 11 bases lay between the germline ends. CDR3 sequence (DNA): TGTGCCAGCAGTTCGGGACTCGCGGAGACCCAGTACTTC. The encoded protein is CASSSGLAETQYF.

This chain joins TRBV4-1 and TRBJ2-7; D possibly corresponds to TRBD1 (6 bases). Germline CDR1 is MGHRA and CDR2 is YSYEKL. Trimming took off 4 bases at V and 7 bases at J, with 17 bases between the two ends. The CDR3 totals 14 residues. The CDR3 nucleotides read TGCGCCAGCAGCCCGACGGACAGCATTGAGGAGCAGTACTTC. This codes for CASSPTDSIEEQYF.

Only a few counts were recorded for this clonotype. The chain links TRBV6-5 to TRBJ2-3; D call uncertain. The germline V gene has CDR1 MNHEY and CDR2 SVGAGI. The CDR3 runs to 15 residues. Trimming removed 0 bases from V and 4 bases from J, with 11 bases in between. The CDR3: CASSYSWGTPDTQYF. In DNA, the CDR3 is TGTGCCAGCAGTTACTCGTGGGGTACCCCAGATACGCAGTATTTT.

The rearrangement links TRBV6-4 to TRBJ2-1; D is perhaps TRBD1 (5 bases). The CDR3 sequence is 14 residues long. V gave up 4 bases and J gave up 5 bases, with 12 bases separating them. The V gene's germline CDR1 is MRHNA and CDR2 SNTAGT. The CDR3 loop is CASSAQGFDNEQFF. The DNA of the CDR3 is TGTGCCAGCAGTGCCCAGGGATTCGACAATGAGCAGTTCTTC.

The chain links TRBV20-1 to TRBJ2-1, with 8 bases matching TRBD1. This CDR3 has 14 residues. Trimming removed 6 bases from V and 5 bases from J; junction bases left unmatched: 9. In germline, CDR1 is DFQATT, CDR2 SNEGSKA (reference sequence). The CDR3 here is CSAGTGIINNEQFF. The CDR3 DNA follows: TGCAGTGCAGGGACAGGCATTATAAACAATGAGCAGTTCTTC.

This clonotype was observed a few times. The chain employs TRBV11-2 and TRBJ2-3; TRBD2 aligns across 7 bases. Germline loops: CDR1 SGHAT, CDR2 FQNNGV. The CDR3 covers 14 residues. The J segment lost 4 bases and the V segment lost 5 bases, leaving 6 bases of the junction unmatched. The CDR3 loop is CASSLQLASDTQYF. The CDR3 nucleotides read TGTGCCAGCAGCCTCCAACTAGCGTCAGATACGCAGTATTTT.

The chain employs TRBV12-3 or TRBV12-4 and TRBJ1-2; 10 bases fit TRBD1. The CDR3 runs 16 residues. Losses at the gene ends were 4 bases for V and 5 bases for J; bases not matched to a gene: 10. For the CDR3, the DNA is TGTGCCAGCAGTTCACTGACAGGGGGCGGGAAGTATGGCTACACCTTC. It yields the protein CASSSLTGGGKYGYTF.

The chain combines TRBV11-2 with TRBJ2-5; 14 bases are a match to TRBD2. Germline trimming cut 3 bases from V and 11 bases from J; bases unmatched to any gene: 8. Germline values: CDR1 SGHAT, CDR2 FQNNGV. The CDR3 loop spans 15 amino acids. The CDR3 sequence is CASSFGLAGGNEQYF. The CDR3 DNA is TGTGCCAGCAGCTTCGGACTAGCGGGGGGCAATGAGCAGTACTTC.

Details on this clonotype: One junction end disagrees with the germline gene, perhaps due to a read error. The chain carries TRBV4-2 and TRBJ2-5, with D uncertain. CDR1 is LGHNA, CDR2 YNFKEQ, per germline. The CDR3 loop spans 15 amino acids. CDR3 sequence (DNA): TGTGCCAGCAGCCAGGAAGGGTCCGATCAAGAGGCCCAGTACTTC. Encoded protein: CASSQEGSDQEAQYF.

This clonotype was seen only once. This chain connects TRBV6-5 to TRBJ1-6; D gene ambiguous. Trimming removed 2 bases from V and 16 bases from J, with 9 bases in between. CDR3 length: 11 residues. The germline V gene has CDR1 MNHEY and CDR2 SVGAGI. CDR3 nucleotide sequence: TGTGCCAGCAGTTACGAGGGTACTCTCCACTTT. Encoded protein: CASSYEGTLHF.

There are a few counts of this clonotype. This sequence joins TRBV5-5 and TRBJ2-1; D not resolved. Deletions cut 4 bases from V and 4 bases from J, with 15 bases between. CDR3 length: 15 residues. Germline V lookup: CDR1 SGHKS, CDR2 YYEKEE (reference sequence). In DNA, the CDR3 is TGTGCCAGCAGCCCCACCTGGGCTAATTACAATGAGCAGTTCTTC. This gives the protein CASSPTWANYNEQFF.

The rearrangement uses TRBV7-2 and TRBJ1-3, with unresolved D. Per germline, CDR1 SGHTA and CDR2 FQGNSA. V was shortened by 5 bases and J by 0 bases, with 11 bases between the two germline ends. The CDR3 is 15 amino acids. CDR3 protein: CASSRTAASGNTIYF. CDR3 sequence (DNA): TGTGCCAGCAGCCGAACAGCTGCCTCTGGAAACACCATATATTTT. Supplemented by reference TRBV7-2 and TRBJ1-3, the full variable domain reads GAGVSQSPSNKVTEKGKDVELRCDPISGHTALYWYRQSLGQGLEFLIYFQGNSAPDKSGLPSDRFSAERTGGSVSTLTIQRTQQEDSAVYLCASSRTAASGNTIYFGEGSWLTVV.

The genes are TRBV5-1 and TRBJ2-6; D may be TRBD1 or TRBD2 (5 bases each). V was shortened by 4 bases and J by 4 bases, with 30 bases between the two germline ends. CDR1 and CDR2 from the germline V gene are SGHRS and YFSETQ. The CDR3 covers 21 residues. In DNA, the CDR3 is TGCGCCAGCAGCCTCTGGGGGATTAGTTTGGCGAAAAGATTAGGGGCCAACGTCCTGACTTTC. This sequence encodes CASSLWGISLAKRLGANVLTF.

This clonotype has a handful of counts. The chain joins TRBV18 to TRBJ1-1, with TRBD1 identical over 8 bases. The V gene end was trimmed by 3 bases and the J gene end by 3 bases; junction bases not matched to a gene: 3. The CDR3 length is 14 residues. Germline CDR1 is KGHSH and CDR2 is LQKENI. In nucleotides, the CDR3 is TGTGCCAGCTCACCCCTACAGGGGGACACTGAAGCTTTCTTT. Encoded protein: CASSPLQGDTEAFF.

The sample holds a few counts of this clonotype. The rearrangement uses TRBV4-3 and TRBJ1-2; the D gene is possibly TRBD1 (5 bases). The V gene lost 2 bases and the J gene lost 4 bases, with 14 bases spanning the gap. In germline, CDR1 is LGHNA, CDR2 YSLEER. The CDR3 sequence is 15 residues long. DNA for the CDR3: TGCGCCAGCAGCCAATCTCCAGGGCTTGGCTATGGCTACACCTTC. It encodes CASSQSPGLGYGYTF.

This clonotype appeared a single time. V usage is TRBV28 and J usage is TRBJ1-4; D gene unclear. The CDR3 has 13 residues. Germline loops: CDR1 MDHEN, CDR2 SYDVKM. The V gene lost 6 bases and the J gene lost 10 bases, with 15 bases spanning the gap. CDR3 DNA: TGTGCCAGCAGACCTGGTAGGGAAGGAAAACTGTTTTTT. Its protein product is CASRPGREGKLFF.

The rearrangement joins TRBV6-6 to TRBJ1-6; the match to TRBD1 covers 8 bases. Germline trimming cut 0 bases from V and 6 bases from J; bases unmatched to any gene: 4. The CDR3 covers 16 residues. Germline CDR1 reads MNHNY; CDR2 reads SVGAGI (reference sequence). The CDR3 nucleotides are TGTGCCAGCAGTTACTCGACTGGACAGGGTAATTCACCCCTCCACTTT. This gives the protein CASSYSTGQGNSPLHF.

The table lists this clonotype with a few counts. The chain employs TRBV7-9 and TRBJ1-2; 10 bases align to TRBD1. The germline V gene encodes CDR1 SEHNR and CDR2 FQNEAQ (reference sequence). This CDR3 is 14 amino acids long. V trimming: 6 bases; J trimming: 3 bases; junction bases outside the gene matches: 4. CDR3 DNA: TGTGCCAGCAGACCCGGGACAGGGGACTATGGCTACACCTTC. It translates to CASRPGTGDYGYTF.

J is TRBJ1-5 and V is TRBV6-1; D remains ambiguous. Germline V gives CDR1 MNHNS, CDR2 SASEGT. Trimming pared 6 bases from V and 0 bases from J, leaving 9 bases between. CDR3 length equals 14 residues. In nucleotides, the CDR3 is TGTGCCAGCAGGGGCATTTATAGCAATCAGCCCCAGCATTTT. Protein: CASRGIYSNQPQHF.

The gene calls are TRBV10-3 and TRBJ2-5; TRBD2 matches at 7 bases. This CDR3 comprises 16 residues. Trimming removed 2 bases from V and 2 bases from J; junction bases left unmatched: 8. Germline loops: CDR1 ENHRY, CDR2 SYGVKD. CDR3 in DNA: TGTGCCATCAGTGAGCAAGGCCTAGCGGCTCAAGAGACCCAGTACTTC. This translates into CAISEQGLAAQETQYF.

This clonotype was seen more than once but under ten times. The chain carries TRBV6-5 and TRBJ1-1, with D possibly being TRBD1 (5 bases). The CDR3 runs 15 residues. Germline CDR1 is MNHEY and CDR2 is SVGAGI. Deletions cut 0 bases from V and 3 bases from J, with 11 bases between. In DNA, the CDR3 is TGTGCCAGCAGTTACTCGAGGGACCGGGACACTGAAGCTTTCTTT. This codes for CASSYSRDRDTEAFF.

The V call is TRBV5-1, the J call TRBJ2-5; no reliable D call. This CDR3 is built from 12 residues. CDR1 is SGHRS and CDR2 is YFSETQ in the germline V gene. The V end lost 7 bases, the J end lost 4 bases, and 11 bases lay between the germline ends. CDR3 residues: CASALVTETQYF. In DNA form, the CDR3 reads TGCGCCAGCGCCTTAGTTACAGAGACCCAGTACTTC. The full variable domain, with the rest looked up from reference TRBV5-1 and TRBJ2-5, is KAGVTQTPRYLIKTRGQQVTLSCSPISGHRSVSWYQQTPGQGLQFLFEYFSETQRNKGNFPGRFSGRQFSNSRSEMNVSTLELGDSALYLCASALVTETQYFGPGTRLLVL.

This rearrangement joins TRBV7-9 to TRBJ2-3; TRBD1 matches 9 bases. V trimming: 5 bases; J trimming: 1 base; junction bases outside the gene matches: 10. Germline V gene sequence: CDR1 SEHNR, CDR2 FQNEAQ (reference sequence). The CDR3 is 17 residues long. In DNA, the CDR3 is TGTGCCAGCAGCCGACCTTTCCGGACAGGGGGCACAGATACGCAGTATTTT. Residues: CASSRPFRTGGTDTQYF.

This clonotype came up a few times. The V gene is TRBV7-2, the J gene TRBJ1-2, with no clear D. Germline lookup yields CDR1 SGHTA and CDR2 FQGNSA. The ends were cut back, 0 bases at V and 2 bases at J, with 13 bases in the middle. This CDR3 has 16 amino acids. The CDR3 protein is CASSLAGATSNYGYTF. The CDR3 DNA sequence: TGTGCCAGCAGCTTAGCGGGAGCTACCTCCAACTATGGCTACACCTTC.

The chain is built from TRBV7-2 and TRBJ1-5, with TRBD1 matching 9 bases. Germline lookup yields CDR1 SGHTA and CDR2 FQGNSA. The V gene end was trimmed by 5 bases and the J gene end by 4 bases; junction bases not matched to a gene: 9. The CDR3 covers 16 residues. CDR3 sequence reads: CASSRGYGQGNQPQHF. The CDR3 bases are TGTGCCAGCAGCCGCGGTTACGGACAGGGGAATCAGCCCCAGCATTTT.

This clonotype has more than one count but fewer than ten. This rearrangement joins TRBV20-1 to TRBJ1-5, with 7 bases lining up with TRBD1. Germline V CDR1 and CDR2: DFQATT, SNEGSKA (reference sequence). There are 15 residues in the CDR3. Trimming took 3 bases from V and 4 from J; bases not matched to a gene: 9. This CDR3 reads CSARRGPFRNQPQHF. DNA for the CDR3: TGCAGTGCTAGGAGGGGGCCATTTCGTAATCAGCCCCAGCATTTT.